This T cell receptor (beta chain) was documented in a study of blood T cells in healthy people across ages. The donors, healthy Caucasians from Russia, were aged roughly 6 to 90. A sample-barcoded 5' primer and a J-beta primer mix were used in a second PCR of roughly 6 to 11 cycles. From the 5' RACE reads, TCRdb called clonotypes with MiXCR, one entry per CDR3 protein. The table records hundreds of thousands of distinct CDR3 sequences, roughly 49% of them present only once. This clonotype has a single count. This CDR3 region has 14 residues. Germline V CDR1 and CDR2: SGHTA, FQGNSA. Trimming pared 5 bases from V and 8 bases from J, leaving 18 bases between.

The sample taken for sequencing was blood. The chain joins TRBV7-2 to TRBJ1-2; TRBD1 is a possible D gene (6 bases). The receptor was derived from a woman in her sixties in good health. The CDR3 bases are TGTGCCAGCAGCGCGCAACAGGGCCAGGGGGGCTACACCTTC. This translates into CASSAQQGQGGYTF. Full variable domain (rest looked up from reference TRBV7-2 and TRBJ1-2): GAGVSQSPSNKVTEKGKDVELRCDPISGHTALYWYRQSLGQGLEFLIYFQGNSAPDKSGLPSDRFSAERTGGSVSTLTIQRTQQEDSAVYLCASSAQQGQGGYTFGSGTRLTVV.